This T cell receptor beta chain was sequenced for a study of control samples from healthy donors and cancer patients. Clones were sequenced by immunoSEQ multiplex PCR, and TCRdb holds only the in-frame ones, with some missing. There are approximately 100,000 clones in the sample; roughly 92% occur only once, and about 3% lies in the top ten. Germline CDR1 SEHNR, CDR2 FQNEAQ (reference sequence). V lost 5 bases to trimming and J lost 0 bases, with 19 bases between them. CDR3 length: 17 residues. Sequencing was performed on blood. The gene calls are TRBV7-9 and TRBJ1-1; D not certain. The TCR comes from a human donor in good health. The donor label of this sample is uncertain. CDR3 residues: CASSPRVAGIMNTEAFF. The CDR3 nucleotides are TGTGCCAGCAGCCCAAGGGTGGCAGGTATCATGAACACTGAAGCTTTCTTT. Full variable domain (rest looked up from reference TRBV7-9 and TRBJ1-1): DTGVSQNPRHKITKRGQNVTFRCDPISEHNRLYWYRQTLGQGPEFLTYFQNEAQLEKSRLLSDRFSAERPKGSFSTLEIQRTEQGDSAMYLCASSPRVAGIMNTEAFFGQGTRLTVV.